The 9 T cell receptor beta chains below were found in one sample sequenced in a study of human T cells and chemical hapten exposure. MiXCR, run by TCRdb on the RACE reads, gives a single entry per CDR3 protein. The repertoire holds fewer than 500,000 distinct CDR3 sequences, nearly 5% seen once, with 2% to 2.5% in the top ten. As for time point: patch test 1, 2 weeks after DPC sensitization. Documented treatment: therapeutic diphenylcyclopropenone sensitization with weekly scalp DPC. The material was whole blood, obtained in connection with sensitization to the hapten diphenylcyclopropenone (DPC). These TCRs come from a woman aged 50 to 60 with alopecia areata. Some clones in this sample may be carry-over from other donors' samples.

In its sample, this clonotype was seen many times. This chain uses TRBV6-1 with TRBJ1-6; 12 bases map to TRBD1. Trimming at V came to 6 bases and at J to 10 bases, leaving 7 bases not matched to a gene. CDR1 and CDR2 (germline): MNHNS, SASEGT. The CDR3 length is 15 residues. In nucleotides, the CDR3 is TGTGCCAGCAGGATGGGGACAGGGGGCGACTCACCCCTCCACTTT. It yields the protein CASRMGTGGDSPLHF.

This clonotype was observed many times. V and J are TRBV12-3 or TRBV12-4 and TRBJ2-1, with D perhaps TRBD1 or TRBD2 (5 bases each). V was cut by 3 bases and J by 14 bases, with 11 bases left in between. The CDR3 totals 11 residues. CDR3 bases: TGTGCCAGCAGTTTGGGGACGCGGGAGTTCTTC. Translation: CASSLGTREFF.

This clonotype was recorded at least ten times. This chain joins TRBV9 and TRBJ1-1; possible D gene TRBD1, 5 bases. Germline assignment: CDR1 SGDLS and CDR2 YYNGEE. This CDR3 comprises 14 residues. Trimming left V 7 bases short and J 3 bases short, with 16 bases between. CDR3 coding DNA: TGTGCCAGCGGCCGGGACCCTACTGACACTGAAGCTTTCTTT. It specifies CASGRDPTDTEAFF.

This clonotype was counted only a few times. The J gene is TRBJ2-3, the V gene TRBV5-1; 8 bases are a match to TRBD1. Germline V lookup: CDR1 SGHRS, CDR2 YFSETQ. V shed 0 bases, J shed 2 bases, and the junction held 5 bases outside the gene matches. The CDR3 has 16 amino acids. The CDR3 loop reads CASSLVGQGATDTQYF. For the CDR3, the DNA is TGCGCCAGCAGCTTGGTAGGGCAGGGGGCCACAGATACGCAGTATTTT. Drawing the rest from reference TRBV5-1 and TRBJ2-3, the complete variable domain is KAGVTQTPRYLIKTRGQQVTLSCSPISGHRSVSWYQQTPGQGLQFLFEYFSETQRNKGNFPGRFSGRQFSNSRSEMNVSTLELGDSALYLCASSLVGQGATDTQYFGPGTRLTVL.

This clonotype has ten or more counts. This chain links TRBV4-1 with TRBJ1-2, with 9 bases matching TRBD1. Germline CDR1 and CDR2: MGHRA and YSYEKL. V shed 3 bases, J shed 5 bases, and the junction held 4 bases outside the gene matches. CDR3 length: 14 amino acids. The CDR3 is CASSHTGGAYGYTF. CDR3 bases: TGCGCCAGCAGCCATACAGGGGGCGCTTATGGCTACACCTTC.

This clonotype showed up just a few times. This chain connects TRBV27 to TRBJ1-1; 7 bases fit TRBD1. Germline CDR1 MNHEY, CDR2 SMNVEV (reference sequence). This CDR3 spans 13 amino acids. Trimming took 5 bases from V and 6 from J; bases not matched to a gene: 6. CDR3: CASSLTGRAEAFF. Written as DNA, the CDR3 is TGTGCCAGCAGTCTGACAGGGAGGGCTGAAGCTTTCTTT.

This clonotype was counted many times. The rearrangement joins TRBV10-3 to TRBJ1-4; maybe TRBD1 (5 bases). The germline gives CDR1 ENHRY, CDR2 SYGVKD. There are 14 residues in the CDR3. The V end was cut by 3 bases, the J end by 8 bases, with 13 bases between. The CDR3 sequence: CAISDGPGKEKLFF. In DNA, the CDR3 is TGTGCCATCAGTGACGGGCCAGGGAAGGAAAAACTGTTTTTT.

Regarding this clonotype: This could be a read error, since a much larger clone is one nucleotide away. This sequence joins TRBV12-3 or TRBV12-4 and TRBJ2-7; possibly TRBD1 for D (6 bases). The CDR3 has 14 amino acids. The CDR3 nucleotides are TGTCCCAGCAGTTTTGGGTGGGGGCCGTACGAGCAGTACTTC. This gives the protein CPSSFGWGPYEQYF.

The chain links TRBV30 to TRBJ2-5; D gene unclear. CDR1 is GTSNPN and CDR2 is SVGIG in the germline V gene (reference sequence). The V end was cut by 3 bases, the J end by 7 bases, with 3 bases between. This CDR3 is 9 amino acids long. The CDR3 spells CAWRGTQYF. The DNA for the CDR3 is TGTGCCTGGAGAGGGACCCAGTACTTC.